Below are 30 T cell receptor beta chains sequenced from a single sample in a study of T cell responses to AZD1222 COVID-19 vaccine. Clones were read by immunoSEQ multiplex PCR, and TCRdb kept only the in-frame ones, dropping some. The data hold about 94,000 clones, with more than 75% observed a single time. The input for sequencing was peripheral blood, taken 28 days after the second AZD1222 dose. Receptors originate from an adult who received the AZD1222 COVID-19 vaccine.

This rearrangement joins TRBV3-1 (or the pseudogene TRBV3-2) to TRBJ1-2, with D possibly TRBD1 on 5 matching bases. The V end was cut by 1 base, the J end by 8 bases, with 8 bases between. CDR3 length: 12 amino acids. Germline V lookup: CDR1 LGHDT, CDR2 YNNKEL (reference sequence). The CDR3 spells CASSQVGVGYTF. In DNA form, the CDR3 reads TGTGCCAGCAGCCAAGTAGGGGTCGGCTACACCTTC.

In this sample, this clone turned up once. V and J are TRBV19 and TRBJ1-5, with 7 bases that match TRBD1. Germline assignment: CDR1 LNHDA and CDR2 SQIVND (reference sequence). This CDR3 region has 16 residues. The junction had 7 bases not matched to a gene; V was cut back by 5 bases and J by 0 bases. The CDR3 bases are TGTGCCAGTAGTCCTCAGACAGGGTATAGCAATCAGCCCCAGCATTTT. Residues: CASSPQTGYSNQPQHF.

The chain combines TRBV9 with TRBJ2-1; unclear D gene. This CDR3 has 12 amino acids. V lost 0 bases, J lost 10 bases, and 8 bases lay in between. The germline V gene has CDR1 SGDLS and CDR2 YYNGEE. The CDR3 is CASSVEEYEQFF. CDR3 DNA: TGTGCCAGCAGCGTAGAGGAGTACGAGCAGTTCTTC.

The genes are TRBV5-1 and TRBJ1-1; D is perhaps TRBD1 (6 bases). Trimming shortened V by 1 base and J by 4 bases, and 11 bases separated the two germline ends. CDR3 size: 14 residues. Per the germline V gene, CDR1 is SGHRS and CDR2 is YFSETQ. The CDR3 nucleotides are TGCGCCAGCAGCTTGATGGGGGGCGGCACTGAAGCTTTCTTT. Residues: CASSLMGGGTEAFF. The whole variable domain, remainder taken from reference TRBV5-1 and TRBJ1-1, is KAGVTQTPRYLIKTRGQQVTLSCSPISGHRSVSWYQQTPGQGLQFLFEYFSETQRNKGNFPGRFSGRQFSNSRSEMNVSTLELGDSALYLCASSLMGGGTEAFFGQGTRLTVV.

The V call is TRBV4-3, the J call TRBJ2-3, with 7 nucleotides matching TRBD2. V lost 6 bases, J lost 10 bases, and 13 bases stayed unmatched. Per the germline V gene, CDR1 is LGHNA and CDR2 is YSLEER. This CDR3 has 14 amino acids. Here the CDR3 reads CASSLRLALSAQYF. The CDR3 DNA follows: TGCGCCAGCAGTCTCCGACTAGCCTTATCGGCGCAGTATTTT.

The chain is built from TRBV7-3 and TRBJ2-5; possibly TRBD2 for D (6 bases). CDR1 is SGHTA, CDR2 FQGTGA, per germline. The CDR3 is 13 amino acids. Trimming stripped 0 bases from V and 7 bases from J, with 9 bases between. CDR3 loop: CASSLTEGLTQYF. Here the CDR3 DNA reads TGTGCCAGCAGCTTAACGGAGGGGTTGACCCAGTACTTC.

The V call is TRBV12-3 or TRBV12-4, the J call TRBJ2-7, with no clear D. The CDR3 loop spans 11 amino acids. V lost 6 bases and J 3 bases, leaving 6 bases between the germline ends. The CDR3 DNA is TGTGCCAGCAGCAAGTACTACGAGCAGTACTTC. This translates into CASSKYYEQYF.

This clone occurred once. The chain uses TRBV7-9 and TRBJ1-4; the D gene is possibly TRBD1 (5 bases). Germline CDR1 reads SEHNR; CDR2 reads FQNEAQ (reference sequence). Trimming left V 1 base short and J 7 bases short, with 25 bases between. This CDR3 has 19 amino acids. The CDR3 loop is CASSLVQGGTLIGGEKLFF. CDR3 DNA: TGTGCCAGCAGCTTAGTCCAGGGCGGGACCCTCATCGGCGGTGAAAAACTGTTTTTT.

The chain is built from TRBV30 and TRBJ2-7; D unresolved. The germline gives CDR1 GTSNPN, CDR2 SVGIG (reference sequence). This CDR3 contains 12 residues. Trimming stripped 0 bases from V and 0 bases from J, with 3 bases between. In DNA form, the CDR3 reads TGTGCCTGGAGTGTAACCTCCTACGAGCAGTACTTC. Translated: CAWSVTSYEQYF.

V and J are TRBV10-1 and TRBJ2-3; D remains unclear. CDR1 WNHNN and CDR2 SYGVQD come from the germline V gene (reference sequence). The CDR3 covers 13 residues. Trimming took off 8 bases at V and 2 bases at J, with 11 bases between the two ends. The CDR3 nucleotides read TGCGCCAGCCGTCGACGACCCACAGATACGCAGTATTTT. Its protein product is CASRRRPTDTQYF.

The V gene is TRBV9, the J gene TRBJ1-4, with no clear D. The CDR3 covers 14 residues. Per the germline V gene, CDR1 is SGDLS and CDR2 is YYNGEE. V was pared by 0 bases and J by 12 bases, with 15 bases between. The CDR3 loop is CASSVGWTRTELFF. CDR3 sequence (DNA): TGTGCCAGCAGCGTAGGGTGGACCCGGACGGAACTGTTTTTT.

V is TRBV5-1 and J is TRBJ2-5, with TRBD2 matching 7 bases. Unmatched junction bases numbered 8, after V lost 4 bases and J lost 2 bases. CDR1 and CDR2 from the germline V gene are SGHRS and YFSETQ. This CDR3 is built from 15 residues. CDR3 sequence (DNA): TGCGCCAGCAGCCCAAAGCGGGACGCTCAAGAGACCCAGTACTTC. Translation gives CASSPKRDAQETQYF.

This rearrangement joins TRBV3-1 (or the pseudogene TRBV3-2) to TRBJ2-2, with D perhaps TRBD1 or TRBD2 (5 bases each). The CDR3 runs 14 residues. Trimming shortened V by 2 bases and J by 4 bases, and 8 bases separated the two germline ends. Germline V lookup: CDR1 LGHDT, CDR2 YNNKEL (reference sequence). The CDR3 region has the DNA TGTGCCAGCAGCCAACAGGGACGCACCGGGGAGCTGTTTTTT. Amino acids: CASSQQGRTGELFF.

The CDR3 spells CASSPTAQQNSPLHF. In DNA form, the CDR3 reads TGTGCCAGCTCACCAACCGCACAGCAGAATTCACCCCTCCACTTT. The chain combines TRBV18 with TRBJ1-6; unclear D gene. The CDR3 length is 15 residues. CDR1 and CDR2 (germline): KGHSH, LQKENI. The V end was cut by 2 bases, the J end by 7 bases, with 12 bases between.

The chain carries TRBV24-1 and TRBJ1-1, with 9 positions matching TRBD1. Germline assignment: CDR1 KGHDR and CDR2 SFDVKD. V lost 3 bases, J lost 3 bases, and 10 bases stayed unmatched. The CDR3 runs to 17 residues. CDR3: CATSDHRDRDMHTEAFF. The CDR3 DNA sequence: TGTGCCACCAGTGATCACCGGGACAGGGATATGCACACTGAAGCTTTCTTT.

The rearrangement uses TRBV21-1 and TRBJ2-5; TRBD2, as called in the table, went unchecked against the DNA. TRBV21-1 counts as a pseudogene. The CDR3 loop spans 17 amino acids. The CDR3 is CASSKGRLAGVKETQYF. As DNA, the CDR3 is TGTGCCAGCAGCAAAGGTCGGCTAGCGGGGGTTAAAGAGACCCAGTACTTC.

The V call is TRBV12-3 or TRBV12-4, the J call TRBJ1-2; 7 nucleotides agree with TRBD1. The CDR3 totals 12 residues. The V gene end was trimmed by 8 bases and the J gene end by 7 bases; junction bases not matched to a gene: 7. This CDR3 is CASGGRGFGYTF. The CDR3 DNA reads TGTGCCAGCGGTGGCAGGGGGTTTGGCTACACCTTC.

The genes are TRBV7-8 and TRBJ1-2; TRBD1 matches at 7 bases. J lost 3 bases, V lost 1 base, and 8 bases had no gene match. CDR3 length: 16 amino acids. Germline V gene sequence: CDR1 SGHVS, CDR2 FQNEAQ. The CDR3 region is CASSLGSGGNYYGYTF. The CDR3 DNA is TGTGCCAGCAGCTTAGGGTCAGGGGGAAATTACTATGGCTACACCTTC.

The chain is built from TRBV25-1 and TRBJ2-4; D gene unclear. The V end was cut by 6 bases, the J end by 1 base, with 10 bases between. The germline V gene encodes CDR1 MGHDK and CDR2 SYGVNS. This CDR3 is built from 14 residues. CDR3 protein: CASSPSWAKNIQYF. Here the CDR3 DNA reads TGTGCCAGCAGCCCATCCTGGGCCAAAAACATTCAGTACTTC.

J is TRBJ1-1 and V is TRBV2, with unresolved D. This CDR3 is 11 amino acids long. V was clipped by 3 bases and J by 5 bases, with 4 bases between them. Per the germline V gene, CDR1 is SNHLY and CDR2 is FYNNEI. This chain's CDR3 is CASSEGTEAFF. CDR3 in DNA: TGTGCCAGCAGTGAGGGGACTGAAGCTTTCTTT. Using reference TRBV2 and TRBJ1-1 for the parts outside the CDR3, the full variable domain is EPEVTQTPSHQVTQMGQEVILRCVPISNHLYFYWYRQILGQKVEFLVSFYNNEISEKSEIFDDQFSVERPDGSNFTLKIRSTKLEDSAMYFCASSEGTEAFFGQGTRLTVV.

The chain uses TRBV27 and TRBJ2-3; no clear D gene. With 7 bases removed from V and 1 base from J, the gap between germline ends came to 12 bases. The CDR3 covers 14 residues. Germline CDR1 reads MNHEY; CDR2 reads SMNVEV (reference sequence). Here the CDR3 reads CASTPGVGTDTQYF. The CDR3 region has the DNA TGTGCCAGCACCCCAGGAGTCGGCACAGATACGCAGTATTTT.

The rearrangement links TRBV10-3 to TRBJ2-7; a weak D match, TRBD2 (6 bases). The CDR3 extends over 12 amino acids. Trimming removed 3 bases from V and 6 bases from J, with 9 bases in between. CDR1 is ENHRY, CDR2 SYGVKD, per germline. The CDR3 nucleotides are TGTGCCATCAGTGAACTAGCCTCCGAGCAGTACTTC. It yields the protein CAISELASEQYF.

In the case of this clone: Additional DNA sequences in this sample encode the identical CDR3. V gene TRBV5-1 combines with J gene TRBJ1-1, with D possibly being TRBD1 (5 bases). V lost 2 bases and J lost 9, with 11 bases in between. CDR1 is SGHRS and CDR2 is YFSETQ in the germline V gene. This CDR3 is 12 amino acids long. In DNA form, the CDR3 reads TGCGCCAGCAGCTTAGTGCAGGGCCAAGCTTTCTTT. It yields the protein CASSLVQGQAFF.

The gene calls are TRBV7-3 and TRBJ2-1; D is uncertain. The CDR3 runs to 14 residues. With 5 bases removed from V and 9 bases from J, the gap between germline ends came to 17 bases. Germline CDR1 is SGHTA and CDR2 is FQGTGA. CDR3 nucleotide sequence: TGTGCCAGCAGCCCTCGGTCCCAAGCTGGTGAGCAGTTCTTC. Translation gives CASSPRSQAGEQFF.

This sequence joins TRBV9 and TRBJ2-2; 9 positions agree with TRBD1. The trim removed 3 bases at V and 3 bases at J, leaving 3 bases unmatched. This CDR3 comprises 15 residues. Germline V gene sequence: CDR1 SGDLS, CDR2 YYNGEE. DNA for the CDR3: TGTGCCAGCAGCGAACAGGGGGCGGACACCGGGGAGCTGTTTTTT. Translation: CASSEQGADTGELFF.

The V gene is TRBV2, the J gene TRBJ2-3; tentatively, D is TRBD2 (6 bases). Per germline, CDR1 SNHLY and CDR2 FYNNEI. The CDR3 extends over 13 amino acids. Trimming removed 8 bases at V and 3 bases at J, with 12 bases between. DNA for the CDR3: TGTGCCAGCGGCCAGGAGGGAACAGATACGCAGTATTTT. Translating it yields CASGQEGTDTQYF.

This chain connects TRBV7-9 to TRBJ2-7, with D unclear. V lost 4 bases, J lost 6 bases, and 22 bases lay in between. The CDR3 length is 16 residues. Looked up from germline, CDR1 is SEHNR and CDR2 is FQNEAQ (reference sequence). The CDR3 DNA sequence: TGTGCCAGCAGCTCCGACTTTTCGCTCTTGCGAACCGAGCAGTACTTC. Protein product: CASSSDFSLLRTEQYF.

The CDR3 reads CASSVGFGAGANVLTF. DNA of the CDR3: TGTGCCAGCAGCGTAGGATTCGGGGCCGGGGCCAACGTCCTGACTTTC. The chain has TRBV9 and TRBJ2-6; the D call may be TRBD1 or TRBD2 (5 bases each). The length of the CDR3 is 16 residues. CDR1 SGDLS and CDR2 YYNGEE come from the germline V gene. The germline V and J ends were trimmed by 0 bases and 4 bases, with 11 bases remaining between them.

V and J are TRBV27 and TRBJ1-6; D is undetermined. The CDR3 is 14 residues long. V dropped 5 bases and J dropped 4 bases, with 9 bases sitting between them. Germline CDR1 and CDR2: MNHEY and SMNVEV (reference sequence). CDR3 sequence reads: CASSLHLYNSPLHF. The CDR3 bases are TGTGCCAGCAGTCTACACCTTTATAATTCACCCCTCCACTTT.

A single count supports this clone. J is TRBJ1-2 and V is TRBV25-1, with TRBD1 matching 8 bases. CDR1 is MGHDK, CDR2 SYGVNS, per germline. CDR3 size: 13 residues. Trimming cost V 3 bases and J 5 bases; bases outside gene matches: 2. CDR3 region: CASSDRGHYGYTF. The CDR3 coding sequence is TGTGCCAGCAGTGACAGGGGGCATTATGGCTACACCTTC.